This is a list of T cell receptor beta chains from one sample in a study of spatial heterogeneity in lung cancer. TCRdb passed the 5' RACE reads through MiXCR, listing each CDR3 protein once. The table lists around 20,000 distinct CDR3 sequences, about 5.8% of them singletons. The sequenced sample was lung tumor tissue, obtained at surgery. The receptors shown here come from a female donor with early-stage non-small cell lung cancer. Each CDR3 is given with its conserved first and last residue. Not all rows give a size; the values are once, few, many and, for expanded clones, a class.

j_gene,len,abundance,v_gene,CDR3aa
TRBJ2-3,14,many,TRBV29-1,CSAEDRASTDTQYF
TRBJ2-2,18,medium-sized,TRBV5-1,CASSLRTSGSGNTGELFF
TRBJ2-2,15,many,TRBV6-1,CASSPGPGGTGELFF
TRBJ2-2,14,many,TRBV4-2,CASSQERATGELFF
TRBJ1-3,14,many,TRBV2,CASKVGISGNTIYF
TRBJ1-1,14,many,TRBV27,CASSFRTRDTEAFF
TRBJ2-5,14,many,TRBV5-1,CASASVGFQETQYF
TRBJ1-4,13,many,TRBV20-1,CSGTRTTNEKLFF
TRBJ2-3,16,few,TRBV7-9,CASSLGLVLSTDTQYF
TRBJ2-3,14,few,TRBV24-1,CATSDLRDPYTQYF
TRBJ2-7,13,many,TRBV20-1,CSARPRVTSEQYF
TRBJ2-7,17,many,TRBV7-2,CASSLEASGSFLYEQYF
TRBJ2-5,15,many,TRBV5-1,CASSLVGGPQETQYF
TRBJ2-7,12,many,TRBV12-3/TRBV12-4,CASRLDTYEQYF
TRBJ2-2,16,many,TRBV10-2,CASSESKAGGTGELFF
TRBJ2-7,12,many,TRBV28,CASSLAVSEQYF
TRBJ2-1,14,.,TRBV29-1,CSVRWAGDRNEQFF
TRBJ2-5,14,many,TRBV7-9,CASSRGTGQETQYF
TRBJ1-2,13,many,TRBV30,CAWSVKGSGRYTF
TRBJ2-3,17,many,TRBV6-2/TRBV6-3,CASTPRGREAGSDTQYF
TRBJ2-3,15,.,TRBV7-3,CASSLGAGTGNTQYF
TRBJ2-1,13,many,TRBV3-1,CASSQVLAGQEFF
TRBJ2-5,17,many,TRBV4-2,CASSQEGTSGLQETQYF
TRBJ1-6,15,many,TRBV3-1,CASSSPRDANSPLHF
TRBJ1-6,16,many,TRBV5-1,CASSLEQTALNSPLHF
TRBJ2-1,16,many,TRBV5-1,CASSLEGTSGSVEQFF
TRBJ2-2,15,few,TRBV7-2,CASTRGLEYAGELFF
TRBJ2-1,13,many,TRBV29-1,CSVAGASYNEQFF
TRBJ1-3,15,.,TRBV4-2,CASSQGGGSGNTIYF
TRBJ1-2,14,many,TRBV3-1,CASSQGNRGRGYTF
TRBJ1-3,12,many,TRBV9,CASMGDGNTIYF